This TCR beta chain came from a study of metastatic and nonmetastatic thyroid tumors. The overall study: Repertoires of blood and of tissue (tumor or nodule) from malignant and benign thyroid patients were compared. General study results and limits: In blood and tumor, TCR beta diversity was reportedly significantly higher in malignant thyroid tumors than in benign nodules.

Trimming cost V 1 base and J 0 bases, with 9 bases left between them. This CDR3 region has 15 residues. The germline gives CDR1 SGHTA, CDR2 FQGNSA. Prior to thyroid surgery, none of the patients had received any treatment. TCRdb re-called the PCR reads with MiXCR. This sample has approximately 90,000 clones, with 8% to 9.5% found just once. As to this clone: Its antigen is not identified.

The TCR sequence derives from a female donor with papillary thyroid cancer or a benign thyroid nodule (not recorded which). Some clones in this sample may be carry-over from other donors' samples. Input material: blood. This chain connects TRBV7-2 to TRBJ1-2, with D unclear. The CDR3 here is CASSLGHLANYGYTF. The DNA of the CDR3 is TGTGCCAGCAGCTTAGGCCACCTAGCTAACTATGGCTACACCTTC.